The 22 T cell receptor beta chains listed next were all sequenced from one sample in a study of patients and donors after allogeneic stem cell transplantation. TCRdb analysed the RT-PCR reads with MiXCR anew, one entry per CDR3 protein. The sample includes 400,000 to 450,000 distinct CDR3 sequences, 16% of them seen just once. Sequencing was carried out using blood, either unsorted or a sorted T cell fraction (not recorded which). The receptors shown here come from a human donor who was either an allogeneic HSCT recipient or a stem cell or donor lymphocyte infusion donor (not recorded which). It is not recorded whose cells these are; they may come from a transplant donor.

This clonotype was picked up a small number of times. The chain employs TRBV18 and TRBJ1-2; possibly TRBD1 for D (5 bases). CDR1 is KGHSH and CDR2 is LQKENI in the germline V gene. This CDR3 is 13 amino acids long. The V and J ends lost 3 bases and 3 bases respectively, with 8 bases between them. Here the CDR3 DNA reads TGTGCCAGCTCACCGGGGCCTTACTATGGCTACACCTTC. Protein product: CASSPGPYYGYTF.

This clonotype came up a few times. The genes are TRBV3-1 and TRBJ2-2; the D gene is possibly TRBD1 (6 bases). This CDR3 is built from 13 residues. Trimming pared 3 bases from V and 6 bases from J, leaving 8 bases between. The germline V gene has CDR1 LGHDT and CDR2 YNNKEL (reference sequence). The CDR3 nucleotides read TGTGCCAGCAGCCACGGACAGTCCGGGGAGCTGTTTTTT. Translating gives CASSHGQSGELFF.

V gene TRBV2 combines with J gene TRBJ1-6; the match to TRBD1 covers 7 bases. The CDR3 runs 16 residues. After removal of 3 bases from V and 6 bases from J, the junction contained 8 bases not matched to a gene. Germline CDR1 and CDR2: SNHLY and FYNNEI. The CDR3 DNA reads TGTGCCAGCAGTGAGAATTCGAGGGGGCGTAATTCACCCCTCCACTTT. Its translation: CASSENSRGRNSPLHF.

This clonotype was detected only a few times. The rearrangement uses TRBV6-5 and TRBJ1-3; no clear D. The CDR3 is 15 residues long. From germline, CDR1 is MNHEY and CDR2 SVGAGI. The V gene lost 3 bases and the J gene lost 0 bases, with 9 bases spanning the gap. This chain's CDR3 is CASSYFESSGNTIYF. The DNA for the CDR3 is TGTGCCAGCAGTTATTTCGAGAGCTCTGGAAACACCATATATTTT.

This clonotype was seen only a few times. The V call is TRBV29-1, the J call TRBJ2-3, with 8 bases fitting TRBD2. The CDR3 sequence is 14 residues long. Losses at the gene ends were 6 bases for V and 4 bases for J; bases not matched to a gene: 9. Germline V gene sequence: CDR1 SQVTM, CDR2 ANQGSEA. For the CDR3, the DNA is TGCAGCGTGGAACTAGCGGTCCCCCCAGATACGCAGTATTTT. Residues: CSVELAVPPDTQYF.

V gene TRBV29-1 combines with J gene TRBJ1-2; a possible D gene is TRBD1 (5 bases). V gave up 3 bases and J gave up 4 bases, with 12 bases separating them. Germline CDR1 SQVTM, CDR2 ANQGSEA. The CDR3 totals 13 residues. The CDR3 bases are TGCAGCGTTGACGGGGGACCGTCCTATGGCTACACCTTC. Protein product: CSVDGGPSYGYTF.

The rearrangement links TRBV28 to TRBJ2-7; D gene unclear. The CDR3 loop spans 15 amino acids. Germline V gene sequence: CDR1 MDHEN, CDR2 SYDVKM. The V gene lost 6 bases and the J gene lost 3 bases, with 18 bases spanning the gap. The CDR3 DNA sequence: TGTGCCAGCAGCCCGGGCCACGGGCCCATCTACGAGCAGTACTTC. Its protein product is CASSPGHGPIYEQYF.

This clonotype showed up many times. The V gene is TRBV7-9, the J gene TRBJ1-2; D call uncertain. Germline CDR1 is SEHNR and CDR2 is FQNEAQ (reference sequence). CDR3 size: 11 residues. V was clipped by 1 base and J by 8 bases, with 5 bases between them. This CDR3 is CASSLVPGYTF. The DNA of the CDR3 is TGTGCCAGCAGCTTAGTTCCCGGCTACACCTTC.

There are a few counts of this clonotype. CDR3 nucleotides: TGCAGCGTTGACCCCCCGACGCCGTTCTTC. This sequence encodes CSVDPPTPFF. The chain recombines TRBV29-1 with TRBJ2-1; D is unclear. CDR1 is SQVTM, CDR2 ANQGSEA, per germline. The germline V and J ends were trimmed by 3 bases and 15 bases, with 12 bases remaining between them. There are 10 residues in the CDR3.

This clonotype was seen many times. The chain joins TRBV30 to TRBJ1-2, with 10 positions matching TRBD1. There are 14 residues in the CDR3. Germline CDR1 GTSNPN, CDR2 SVGIG (reference sequence). V lost 2 bases and J lost 2; bases outside the gene matches: 2. CDR3 residues: CAWSRDRGNYGYTF. The CDR3, as DNA: TGTGCCTGGAGTCGGGACAGGGGAAACTATGGCTACACCTTC.

This rearrangement joins TRBV7-9 to TRBJ1-1; tentative D call: TRBD1 (5 bases). Germline V CDR1 and CDR2: SEHNR, FQNEAQ (reference sequence). This CDR3 has 13 residues. Trimming removed 4 bases from V and 5 bases from J, with 11 bases in between. In nucleotides, the CDR3 is TGTGCCAGCAGCTCCGGGGCCTTGACTGAAGCTTTCTTT. It specifies CASSSGALTEAFF.

V gene TRBV29-1 combines with J gene TRBJ1-1; 8 positions agree with TRBD1. Trimming cost V 5 bases and J 0 bases; bases outside gene matches: 5. The CDR3 is 14 amino acids. Germline V gives CDR1 SQVTM, CDR2 ANQGSEA. The CDR3 region is CSVSETGVNTEAFF. As DNA, the CDR3 is TGCAGCGTTTCTGAGACAGGGGTGAACACTGAAGCTTTCTTT.

This clonotype was seen a handful of times. This sequence joins TRBV20-1 and TRBJ2-7, with TRBD1 identical over 7 bases. The germline V gene has CDR1 DFQATT and CDR2 SNEGSKA (reference sequence). This CDR3 contains 16 residues. The ends lost 6 bases at V and 1 base at J; junction bases unmatched: 15. The CDR3 is CSAPRFIGGKSYEQYF. CDR3 coding DNA: TGCAGTGCCCCACGTTTTATAGGGGGCAAGTCCTACGAGCAGTACTTC.

This clonotype was observed a few times. The chain couples TRBV11-3 to TRBJ2-5; possible D gene TRBD2, 5 bases. The germline CDR1 and CDR2 sequences are SGHNT and YENEEA. The CDR3 contains 17 residues. Trimming pared 5 bases from V and 1 base from J, leaving 20 bases between. The CDR3 spells CASSPRRIAGLQETQYF. The DNA for the CDR3 is TGTGCCAGCAGCCCCCGCCGTATTGCGGGCCTCCAAGAGACCCAGTACTTC.

This clonotype was counted only a few times. The chain is built from TRBV5-5 and TRBJ2-4; TRBD2 is a possible D gene (6 bases). The CDR3 sequence is 14 residues long. Trimming pared 3 bases from V and 8 bases from J, leaving 15 bases between. The germline CDR1 and CDR2 sequences are SGHKS and YYEKEE (reference sequence). The CDR3 loop reads CASSSQTSSHIQYF. As DNA, the CDR3 is TGTGCCAGCAGCTCGCAGACTAGTTCCCACATTCAGTACTTC.

The V gene is TRBV20-1, the J gene TRBJ2-7; 9 bases map to TRBD1. The CDR3 consists of 13 residues. Looked up from germline, CDR1 is DFQATT and CDR2 is SNEGSKA (reference sequence). The V gene end was trimmed by 3 bases and the J gene end by 7 bases; junction bases not matched to a gene: 7. The CDR3 DNA is TGCAGTGCTAGGGCGGACAGGGGAAATGAGCAGTACTTC. Translation gives CSARADRGNEQYF.

This rearrangement joins TRBV20-1 to TRBJ2-5, with no clear D. CDR3 size: 11 residues. The germline V and J ends were trimmed by 3 bases and 5 bases, with 7 bases remaining between them. The germline V gene has CDR1 DFQATT and CDR2 SNEGSKA (reference sequence). Here the CDR3 DNA reads TGCAGTGCTAGTCCAGCGGAGACCCAGTACTTC. This sequence encodes CSASPAETQYF.

This clonotype was found many times. V is TRBV20-1 and J is TRBJ1-5; D gene uncertain. CDR3 length: 13 amino acids. CDR1 DFQATT and CDR2 SNEGSKA come from the germline V gene (reference sequence). The germline V and J ends were trimmed by 6 bases and 6 bases, with 15 bases remaining between them. The CDR3 sequence is CSASHGVGQPQHF. The CDR3 DNA follows: TGCAGTGCCAGTCATGGGGTTGGTCAGCCCCAGCATTTT.

This clonotype was detected a few times. A single base separates this from a much larger clone, so it may be a read error. This chain links TRBV12-3 or TRBV12-4 with TRBJ1-1; D is possibly TRBD1 (5 bases). V lost 2 bases and J lost 1, with 8 bases in between. This CDR3 has 14 residues. The CDR3 spells CASSLMGGNTEAFF. Written as DNA, the CDR3 is TGTGCCAGCAGTTTAATGGGGGGGAACACTGAAGCTTTCTTT.

The rearrangement uses TRBV20-1 and TRBJ2-2; 7 positions agree with TRBD1. Germline values: CDR1 DFQATT, CDR2 SNEGSKA (reference sequence). The CDR3 has 16 amino acids. Trimming cost V 2 bases and J 4 bases; bases outside gene matches: 10. CDR3 DNA sequence: TGCAGTGCTAGACGTTTAAAGGCAGGGGGCACCGGGGAGCTGTTTTTT. It is translated as CSARRLKAGGTGELFF.

This clonotype appeared a few times. The chain has TRBV19 and TRBJ2-7; 14 nucleotides agree with TRBD2. J lost 3 bases, V lost 5 bases, and 3 bases had no gene match. The CDR3 is 15 residues long. The germline V gene has CDR1 LNHDA and CDR2 SQIVND (reference sequence). For the CDR3, the DNA is TGTGCCAGTAGTTGGGGACTAGCGGGGGTCTACGAGCAGTACTTC. This sequence encodes CASSWGLAGVYEQYF.

This clonotype was found a few times. The V and J genes are TRBV12-3 or TRBV12-4 and TRBJ2-7; no definite D call. Trimming left V 2 bases short and J 0 bases short, with 5 bases between. The CDR3 has 13 residues. The CDR3 DNA follows: TGTGCCAGCAGTTTACCTTACTCCTACGAGCAGTACTTC. Its protein is CASSLPYSYEQYF.